The next 20 T cell receptor beta chains were all read from a single sample in a study of T cell responses to AZD1222 COVID-19 vaccine. The table came from immunoSEQ multiplex PCR; TCRdb's copy has only in-frame clones and leaves some out. The table lists approximately 140,000 clones, around nine tenths of them singletons. Here the sequenced sample was peripheral blood, taken on day 0 of MenACWY control vaccination. These receptors were obtained from an adult in good health.

The rearrangement uses TRBV19 and TRBJ2-7; D possibly uses TRBD1 or TRBD2 (5 bases each). V was shortened by 2 bases and J by 3 bases, with 8 bases between the two germline ends. CDR1 and CDR2 from the germline V gene are LNHDA and SQIVND (reference sequence). This CDR3 has 13 amino acids. CDR3 amino acids: CASSITRGYEQYF. CDR3 DNA sequence: TGTGCCAGTAGTATAACTAGGGGCTACGAGCAGTACTTC.

This sequence joins TRBV12-3 or TRBV12-4 and TRBJ1-3; no definite D call. CDR3 length: 13 residues. Trimming removed 8 bases from V and 0 bases from J, with 8 bases in between. CDR3 sequence (DNA): TGTGCCAGCTCGGATAACTCTGGAAACACCATATATTTT. Its translation: CASSDNSGNTIYF.

The chain links TRBV15 to TRBJ1-1; tentative D call: TRBD1 (5 bases). Between the trimmed V and J ends, which lost 1 base and 8 bases, there was a span of 8 bases. The CDR3 contains 12 residues. CDR1 LNHNV and CDR2 YYDKDF come from the germline V gene (reference sequence). CDR3 nucleotides: TGTGCCACCAGCAGAGGACAGCTAGAAGCTTTCTTT. Protein: CATSRGQLEAFF.

The chain uses TRBV19 and TRBJ2-1, with 11 bases matching TRBD2. This CDR3 spans 17 amino acids. V was clipped by 7 bases and J by 8 bases; unmatched bases: 16. CDR1 and CDR2 from the germline V gene are LNHDA and SQIVND (reference sequence). The CDR3 bases are TGTGCCAGTACCACCCGATTAGGTAGCGGGGGGGCCTATGAGCAGTTCTTC. It specifies CASTTRLGSGGAYEQFF. Full variable domain (missing parts from reference TRBV19 and TRBJ2-1): DGGITQSPKYLFRKEGQNVTLSCEQNLNHDAMYWYRQDPGQGLRLIYYSQIVNDFQKGDIAEGYSVSREKKESFPLTVTSAQKNPTAFYLCASTTRLGSGGAYEQFFGPGTRLTVL.

J is TRBJ2-7 and V is TRBV21-1. TRBV21-1 is a listed pseudogene. The CDR3 runs to 15 residues. CDR3 sequence reads: CASSKDMGEPYEQYF. CDR3 coding DNA: TGTGCCAGCAGCAAAGATATGGGGGAACCCTACGAGCAGTACTTC.

This clone is a singleton in its sample. The CDR3 coding sequence is TGTGCCAGCAGCGTCAGCTCTGGAAACACCATATATTTT. It encodes CASSVSSGNTIYF. This chain links TRBV5-6 with TRBJ1-3; D remains ambiguous. Deletions cut 4 bases from V and 0 bases from J, with 5 bases between. The CDR3 consists of 13 residues. The V gene's germline CDR1 is SGHDT and CDR2 YYEEEE.

The gene calls are TRBV5-8 and TRBJ2-7; tentative D call: TRBD1 (6 bases). V lost 3 bases to trimming and J lost 3 bases, with 13 bases between them. Germline CDR1 and CDR2: SGHTS and YDEGEE. The CDR3 length is 14 residues. CDR3 bases: TGTGCCAGCAGCTCGCCTCGAGGGGGCTACGAGCAGTACTTC. This codes for CASSSPRGGYEQYF. Filled out from reference TRBV5-8 and TRBJ2-7, the complete variable domain reads EAGVTQSPTHLIKTRGQQATLRCSPISGHTSVYWYQQALGLGLQFLLWYDEGEERNRGNFPPRFSGRQFPNYSSELNVNALELEDSALYLCASSSPRGGYEQYFGPGTRLTVT.

The chain couples TRBV19 to TRBJ2-2; 12 bases map to TRBD2. The CDR3 sequence is 15 residues long. Per the germline V gene, CDR1 is LNHDA and CDR2 is SQIVND (reference sequence). V lost 6 bases, J lost 7 bases, and 6 bases stayed unmatched. DNA for the CDR3: TGTGCCAGTAGCCGACTAGCGGGGGCGGGCGGGGAGCTGTTTTTT. Translating gives CASSRLAGAGGELFF.

The chain carries TRBV5-1 and TRBJ2-5, with D tentatively TRBD2 (5 bases). Germline lookup yields CDR1 SGHRS and CDR2 YFSETQ. The CDR3 loop spans 13 amino acids. V dropped 5 bases and J dropped 3 bases, with 11 bases sitting between them. The CDR3 here is CASRLDREETQYF. In DNA, the CDR3 is TGCGCCAGCAGACTAGACCGAGAAGAGACCCAGTACTTC.

The rearrangement joins TRBV12-3 or TRBV12-4 to TRBJ2-7; 7 nucleotides agree with TRBD1. V trimming: 6 bases; J trimming: 4 bases; junction bases outside the gene matches: 6. The length of the CDR3 is 13 residues. The CDR3 nucleotides read TGTGCCAGCAGCCATGGACAGGAGTACGAGCAGTACTTC. Translating gives CASSHGQEYEQYF.

CDR3 residues: CASSYSGRAWNEQFF. In DNA, the CDR3 is TGTGCCAGCAGTTATAGCGGGAGGGCTTGGAATGAGCAGTTCTTC. The J gene is TRBJ2-1, the V gene TRBV7-9; TRBD2 matches 11 bases. Germline V gene sequence: CDR1 SEHNR, CDR2 FQNEAQ (reference sequence). The CDR3 contains 15 residues. With V trimmed by 6 bases and J by 7 bases, 8 bases remained unmatched.

The chain is built from TRBV19 and TRBJ1-6; unclear D gene. CDR1 is LNHDA, CDR2 SQIVND, per germline (reference sequence). This CDR3 region has 14 residues. With 3 bases removed from V and 8 bases from J, the gap between germline ends came to 11 bases. CDR3 DNA sequence: TGTGCCAGTAGTATCGTAAACGGGGATTCACCCCTCCACTTT. It translates to CASSIVNGDSPLHF.

The J gene is TRBJ1-3, the V gene TRBV3-1 (or the pseudogene TRBV3-2), with a weak D call TRBD1 (5 bases). Germline CDR1 reads LGHDT; CDR2 reads YNNKEL (reference sequence). V was shortened by 6 bases and J by 3 bases, with 9 bases between the two germline ends. The CDR3 extends over 13 amino acids. The CDR3: CASSRTGGNTIYF. CDR3 sequence (DNA): TGTGCCAGCAGTCGTACAGGTGGAAACACCATATATTTT.

This clone appeared a few times. The V call is TRBV7-3, the J call TRBJ1-1; D ambiguous. The CDR3 consists of 13 residues. CDR1 SGHTA and CDR2 FQGTGA come from the germline V gene. Trimming took 4 bases from V and 2 from J, leaving 8 bases between them. The CDR3 spells CASSSTSNTEAFF. The CDR3 DNA sequence: TGTGCCAGCAGCTCAACTTCCAACACTGAAGCTTTCTTT.

The chain uses TRBV5-4 and TRBJ1-6; D remains ambiguous. The V and J ends lost 5 bases and 16 bases respectively, with 19 bases between them. Germline CDR1 is SGHNT and CDR2 is YYREEE (reference sequence). The CDR3 loop spans 13 amino acids. The CDR3 here is CASSLPGQDDLHF. The CDR3 DNA reads TGTGCCAGCAGTTTACCTGGTCAGGACGATCTCCACTTT.

The chain recombines TRBV7-2 with TRBJ1-5, with D possibly TRBD1 on 5 matching bases. V was clipped by 0 bases and J by 6 bases, with 9 bases between them. The length of the CDR3 is 14 residues. Germline CDR1 reads SGHTA; CDR2 reads FQGNSA. CDR3 DNA: TGTGCCAGCAGCTTAGCGACGGGGGGTCAGCCCCAGCATTTT. It codes for CASSLATGGQPQHF.

This chain connects TRBV25-1 to TRBJ1-2; D not certain. The CDR3 is 13 residues long. V lost 8 bases and J lost 0, with 10 bases in between. Looked up from germline, CDR1 is MGHDK and CDR2 is SYGVNS. The CDR3 nucleotides are TGTGCCAGCTCGGGAGGAACTAACTATGGCTACACCTTC. It specifies CASSGGTNYGYTF.

The chain has TRBV28 and TRBJ1-5, with D hard to call. Trimming cost V 10 bases and J 2 bases, with 12 bases left between them. This CDR3 has 13 residues. Germline V gives CDR1 MDHEN, CDR2 SYDVKM. CDR3 sequence reads: CATGKTGNQPQHF. The CDR3, as DNA: TGTGCCACGGGCAAAACCGGCAATCAGCCCCAGCATTTT.

V usage is TRBV24-1 and J usage is TRBJ2-2; 9 bases match TRBD1. Trimming removed 5 bases from V and 5 bases from J; junction bases left unmatched: 5. CDR1 KGHDR and CDR2 SFDVKD come from the germline V gene. There are 15 residues in the CDR3. The CDR3 bases are TGTGCCACCAGTGGACGGGACAGGGATACCGGGGAGCTGTTTTTT. Translated: CATSGRDRDTGELFF.

The genes are TRBV30 and TRBJ1-5; 9 nucleotides match TRBD1. Germline V gene data show CDR1 as GTSNPN and CDR2 as SVGIG (reference sequence). The J segment lost 7 bases and the V segment lost 5 bases, leaving 12 bases of the junction unmatched. The CDR3 runs 15 residues. CDR3: CAWATPGTGNQPQHF. The CDR3 nucleotides read TGTGCCTGGGCCACCCCCGGGACAGGGAACCAGCCCCAGCATTTT.